One and the same sample provided the 15 T cell receptor beta chains below, sequenced in a study of blood T cells in healthy people across ages. Through a sample-barcoded 5' primer and a J-beta primer mix, a second PCR was run for roughly 7 to 11 cycles. TCRdb processed the 5' RACE reads anew with MiXCR; each CDR3 protein has one entry. The data hold 630,000 or so distinct CDR3 sequences, with under 30% observed a single time. Sequenced input: blood. These receptors all come from a woman of 80 years or more in good health.

CDR3 bases: TGTGCCAGCAGTGAATATGGGGCAAATTCACCCCTCCACTTT. It encodes CASSEYGANSPLHF. This chain joins TRBV2 and TRBJ1-6, with D maybe TRBD1 (5 bases). The CDR3 spans 14 residues. V lost 2 bases to trimming and J lost 7 bases, with 9 bases between them. Germline assignment: CDR1 SNHLY and CDR2 FYNNEI.

This clonotype was counted many times. V usage is TRBV3-1 and J usage is TRBJ2-7; possibly TRBD1 for D (6 bases). The CDR3 consists of 15 residues. Trimming shortened V by 1 base and J by 6 bases, and 16 bases separated the two germline ends. Germline CDR1 is LGHDT and CDR2 is YNNKEL (reference sequence). CDR3 nucleotides: TGTGCCAGCAGCCAAGGCAGGGGATCGGGGAGCGAGCAGTACTTC. This codes for CASSQGRGSGSEQYF.

This clonotype was detected many times. The gene calls are TRBV12-3 or TRBV12-4 and TRBJ1-2; a possible D gene is TRBD1 (5 bases). The CDR3 is 14 amino acids. The V gene lost 5 bases and the J gene lost 8 bases, with 18 bases spanning the gap. CDR3 sequence (DNA): TGTGCCAGCAGTCCGGGACCAGGTTTTGGAGGCTACACCTTC. Translated, it gives CASSPGPGFGGYTF.

This clonotype was seen ten or more times. The chain has TRBV6-1 and TRBJ1-5; D is possibly TRBD1 (5 bases). The ends were cut back, 8 bases at V and 3 bases at J, with 14 bases in the middle. Germline V gene lookup returns CDR1 MNHNS and CDR2 SASEGT. This CDR3 has 14 residues. The CDR3 spells CASQNQGPNQPQHF. DNA for the CDR3: TGTGCCAGCCAAAACCAGGGACCCAATCAGCCCCAGCATTTT.

A few counts support this clonotype. The chain carries TRBV3-1 and TRBJ2-2; D gene uncertain. V was clipped by 0 bases and J by 5 bases, with 4 bases between them. Germline CDR1 and CDR2: LGHDT and YNNKEL (reference sequence). The CDR3 extends over 13 amino acids. This CDR3 reads CASSQDPTGELFF. CDR3 DNA sequence: TGTGCCAGCAGCCAAGATCCTACCGGGGAGCTGTTTTTT.

The chain carries TRBV5-6 and TRBJ1-5, with TRBD1 as a possible D gene (6 bases). Germline CDR1 reads SGHDT; CDR2 reads YYEEEE. The CDR3 loop spans 16 amino acids. Trimming removed 4 bases from V and 2 bases from J, with 16 bases in between. CDR3 in amino acids: CASSPFRGVGNQPQHF. CDR3 nucleotide sequence: TGTGCCAGCAGCCCGTTCAGGGGTGTAGGCAATCAGCCCCAGCATTTT.

The CDR3 nucleotides read TGTGCCAGCTCACCACCGATCGGGACAGGGGGGAATGAGCAGTTCTTC. Its translation is CASSPPIGTGGNEQFF. The chain couples TRBV18 to TRBJ2-1; 11 nucleotides agree with TRBD1. The CDR3 consists of 16 residues. CDR1 and CDR2 (germline): KGHSH, LQKENI. After removal of 0 bases from V and 7 bases from J, the junction contained 5 bases not matched to a gene.

This clonotype was recorded a few times. The rearrangement uses TRBV30 and TRBJ2-1, with TRBD2 matching over 7 bases. V lost 0 bases, J lost 5 bases, and 10 bases stayed unmatched. Germline-derived CDR1 and CDR2 are GTSNPN and SVGIG (reference sequence). The CDR3 spans 16 residues. CDR3 amino acids: CAWSVQRTSIHNEQFF. CDR3 coding DNA: TGTGCCTGGAGTGTACAGCGGACTAGTATCCACAATGAGCAGTTCTTC. Based on the CDR3 plus reference TRBV30 and TRBJ2-1, the full variable domain is SQTIHQWPATLVQPVGSPLSLECTVEGTSNPNLYWYRQAAGRGLQLLFYSVGIGQISSEVPQNLSASRPQDRQFILSSKKLLLSDSGFYLCAWSVQRTSIHNEQFFGPGTRLTVL.

This clonotype was observed a handful of times. The V gene is TRBV6-2 or TRBV6-3, the J gene TRBJ1-4; 7 nucleotides align to TRBD1. CDR3 length equals 20 residues. J was trimmed by 0 bases and V by 4 bases; bases with no gene match: 17. Germline CDR1 MNHEY, CDR2 SVGEGT. CDR3 sequence: CASSSNSGLWTGPTNEKLFF. CDR3 nucleotide sequence: TGTGCCAGCAGTTCCAACTCCGGACTTTGGACAGGACCAACTAATGAAAAACTGTTTTTT.

The V gene is TRBV20-1, the J gene TRBJ1-5; D unresolved. Per the germline V gene, CDR1 is DFQATT and CDR2 is SNEGSKA (reference sequence). The V and J ends lost 6 bases and 2 bases respectively, with 23 bases between them. The CDR3 consists of 17 residues. CDR3 sequence reads: CSAPDGGGISRNQPQHF. In nucleotides, the CDR3 is TGCAGTGCCCCCGACGGAGGTGGGATCTCTCGCAATCAGCCCCAGCATTTT.

The chain couples TRBV5-6 to TRBJ2-1; TRBD1 matches 9 bases. J was trimmed by 3 bases and V by 2 bases; bases with no gene match: 3. The CDR3 extends over 15 amino acids. Per germline, CDR1 SGHDT and CDR2 YYEEEE. The CDR3 bases are TGTGCCAGCAGCTTCCAGGGACAGGGCTACAATGAGCAGTTCTTC. This translates into CASSFQGQGYNEQFF.

This clonotype turned up a few times. The CDR3 loop is CASSLAGQGGPRGYTF. DNA of the CDR3: TGTGCCAGCAGCTTAGCGGGACAGGGTGGCCCGCGAGGCTACACCTTC. The chain carries TRBV7-9 and TRBJ1-2; 9 positions agree with TRBD1. CDR1 SEHNR and CDR2 FQNEAQ come from the germline V gene (reference sequence). The CDR3 spans 16 residues. Trimming at V came to 0 bases and at J to 8 bases, leaving 10 bases not matched to a gene.

This clonotype was recorded many times. This chain connects TRBV27 to TRBJ1-2, with D possibly being TRBD1 (6 bases). CDR3 length: 14 residues. Germline V lookup: CDR1 MNHEY, CDR2 SMNVEV (reference sequence). V was shortened by 10 bases and J by 8 bases, with 23 bases between the two germline ends. As DNA, the CDR3 is TGTGCCACTTCCCCCGGGACAAGGTGGAAGGGCTACACCTTC. The encoded protein is CATSPGTRWKGYTF.

This clonotype appeared a single time. This clone may be a read error of a much larger clone one base away. V is TRBV11-2 and J is TRBJ2-3; 10 bases are shared with TRBD2. The CDR3 has 21 residues. Per germline, CDR1 SGHAT and CDR2 FQNNGV. The CDR3 DNA follows: TGTGCCAGCAGCTTAGATATCCAACGGTTAGCGGGGGGCTCCAGCACAGATACGCGGTATTTT. It yields the protein CASSLDIQRLAGGSSTDTRYF.

This clonotype was detected only a few times. One end of the junction fails to match germline, which may point to a read error. The chain couples TRBV7-2 to TRBJ2-6; weak D call: TRBD2 (7 bases). The V gene's germline CDR1 is SGHTA and CDR2 FQGNSA. This CDR3 has 17 amino acids. DNA for the CDR3: TGTGCCAGCAGCTTAGGGGGGGGCCATACTGGGGCCGACGTCCTGACTTTC. It yields the protein CASSLGGGHTGADVLTF.